A selection of T cell receptor beta chains follows, all from one sample in a study of blood T cell repertoires in COVID-19. Measured with immunoSEQ multiplex PCR; TCRdb has only the in-frame clones, and not every one. In the table there are fewer than 250,000 clones, around 84% of which are singletons. Sequencing was carried out using PBMCs or T cells enriched from blood (not recorded which). The receptors were gathered from a young woman who had been exposed to COVID-19. The CDR3 runs from the conserved cysteine through the conserved F or W. Each record gives: D gene, V gene, clone size, J gene, CDR3 DNA, CDR3 protein. A D gene is named only where the DNA matches it firmly. Size is stated for part of the rows, as once, few or many counts, or as a class when the clone is expanded.

TRBD1	TRBV5-8	NA	TRBJ1-2	TGTGCCAGCAGCTCGGGACAGCTTCTGGGCTACACCTTC	CASSSGQLLGYTF
TRBD1	TRBV6-2/TRBV6-3	NA	TRBJ2-7	TGTGCCAGCCGCCACGGGACAGCTGGGACCCGCTACGAGCAGTACTTC	CASRHGTAGTRYEQYF
NA	TRBV9	few	TRBJ1-5	TGTGCCAGCAGCGTAGGAGGTAGCAATCAGCCCCAGCATTTT	CASSVGGSNQPQHF
NA	TRBV7-2	few	TRBJ1-5	TGTGCCAGCAGCTTAGGCTCAGGACACGCTGGGCCCCAGCATTTT	CASSLGSGHAGPQHF
TRBD1	TRBV19	NA	TRBJ2-7	TGTGCCAGTAGTAGTGGGACAGGCGAAACCTACGAGCAGTACTTC	CASSSGTGETYEQYF
NA	TRBV10-1	NA	TRBJ2-2	TGCGCCAGCAGTTCCGGGTTTCCCGGGGAGCTGTTTTTT	CASSSGFPGELFF
TRBD1	TRBV7-2	few	TRBJ2-5	TGTGCCAGCAGCTTAGTGGGTAGGGCAGGGGGTAAGATGGAGACCCAGTACTTC	CASSLVGRAGGKMETQYF
TRBD1	TRBV20-1	NA	TRBJ2-2	TGCAGTGCTAGTATACCGGGACAGGGGTTCACCGGGGAGCTGTTTTTT	CSASIPGQGFTGELFF
NA	TRBV12-5	NA	TRBJ1-5	TGTGCTAGTGGTTTATATAGCAATCAGCCCCAGCATTTT	CASGLYSNQPQHF
TRBD1	TRBV16	NA	TRBJ2-5	TGTGCCAGCAGCCCGGCCGGGACAGCTGCGACCCAGTACTTC	CASSPAGTAATQYF
NA	TRBV30	NA	TRBJ1-1	TGTGCCTGGAGGGGGGGGTTGAACACTGAAGCTTTCTTT	CAWRGGLNTEAFF
NA	TRBV11-2	NA	TRBJ2-2	TGTGCCAGCAGTCCTCGGTCCGGTACCGGGGAGCTGTTTTTT	CASSPRSGTGELFF
NA	TRBV19	once	TRBJ1-1	TGTGCCAGTAGTATGTATGCAGGGGCGACTGAAGCTTTCTTT	CASSMYAGATEAFF
NA	TRBV7-6	once	TRBJ2-7	TGTGCCAGCAGCTTAGATGCACAGCCTTTCTACGAGCAGTACTTC	CASSLDAQPFYEQYF
NA	TRBV30	NA	TRBJ1-6	TGTGCCTGGAGTGTACTGGCAGCGCGGTCGGGCTATAATTCACCCCTCCACTTT	CAWSVLAARSGYNSPLHF
TRBD1	TRBV6-5	NA	TRBJ1-5	TGTGCCAGCAGGATTAACAGGGGTGAAGCCCAGCATTTT	CASRINRGEAQHF
TRBD1	TRBV7-2	NA	TRBJ2-3	TGTGCCAGCAGCTTAGGGACAGGGCTCACAGATACGCAGTATTTT	CASSLGTGLTDTQYF
NA	TRBV5-4	NA	TRBJ1-2	TGTGCCAGCAGCCCGCGGGGTAATGGCTACACCTTC	CASSPRGNGYTF
NA	TRBV2	NA	TRBJ2-5	TGTGCCAGCAGTGAGAGGGCAGAGACCCAGTACTTC	CASSERAETQYF
TRBD1	TRBV2	once	TRBJ1-2	TGTGCCAGCAGCCTCCGGGACAGCTATGGCTACACCTTC	CASSLRDSYGYTF
NA	TRBV6-5	NA	TRBJ2-7	TGTGCCAGCAGGACCTTCGATGGGGGGTCCTACGAGCAGTACTTC	CASRTFDGGSYEQYF
NA	TRBV2	NA	TRBJ1-1	TGTGCCAGCAGCTATGGGCCCGGCAGGGTGTACACTGAAGCTTTCTTT	CASSYGPGRVYTEAFF
NA	TRBV29-1	NA	TRBJ1-1	TGCAGCGTTGTTGGTCCAGGATTGAACACTGAAGCTTTCTTT	CSVVGPGLNTEAFF
TRBD2	TRBV24-1	NA	TRBJ2-2	TGTGCCACCAGTGATGGCGGGGGGGCCGGCGGGGAGCTGTTTTTT	CATSDGGGAGGELFF
TRBD2	TRBV5-6	NA	TRBJ2-7	TGTGCCAGCAGCTTGGAGGGCGGGGGGTATACTACCTACGAGCAGTACTTC	CASSLEGGGYTTYEQYF
TRBD2	TRBV9	NA	TRBJ2-5	TGTGCCAGCAGCGTGAGCGGGGGGGCCATGGAGACCCAGTACTTC	CASSVSGGAMETQYF
NA	TRBV11-3	NA	TRBJ1-1	TGTGCCAGCAGCTTAAATGCAGGGGTGACTGAAGCTTTCTTT	CASSLNAGVTEAFF
NA	TRBV7-2	NA	TRBJ1-1	TGTGCCAGCAGCGACTACTTCTCTTCGGGCACTGAAGCTTTCTTT	CASSDYFSSGTEAFF
NA	TRBV3-1/TRBV3-2	few	TRBJ2-5	TGTGCCAGCAGCCAAGAATTTGGGTCAGGGCGGGAGACCCAGTACTTC	CASSQEFGSGRETQYF
TRBD1	TRBV5-5	once	TRBJ1-5	TGTGCCAGCAGCTTGGGGGACAGTTACTCTGGGCCCCAGCATTTT	CASSLGDSYSGPQHF
NA	TRBV12-5	NA	TRBJ2-1	TGTGCTAGTGGTTTATGGAGTATCTTTGATGAGCAGTTCTTC	CASGLWSIFDEQFF
TRBD2	TRBV7-3	NA	TRBJ2-5	TGTGCCAGCAGCAATAACGGGGACGGGGAGGGTGAAGAGACCCAGTACTTC	CASSNNGDGEGEETQYF
NA	TRBV27	NA	TRBJ1-2	TGTGCCAGCAGTCCACTTTCGAACTATGGCTACACCTTC	CASSPLSNYGYTF
NA	TRBV6-1	NA	TRBJ1-2	TGTGCCAGCAGTGAATCGTCGGTTGGTAGCTATGGCTACACCTTC	CASSESSVGSYGYTF
TRBD1	TRBV6-4	NA	TRBJ1-2	TGTGCCAGCATCGACCGGGGACAGGGGGCGCCGGACTATGGCTACACCTTC	CASIDRGQGAPDYGYTF
NA	TRBV29-1	NA	TRBJ1-4	TGCAGCGTTGAGCCGGGAGAGAATGAAAAACTGTTTTTT	CSVEPGENEKLFF
TRBD1	TRBV28	once	TRBJ2-7	TGTGCCAGCAGTCCTGGGACAGGCGGTATGACTTACGAGCAGTACTTC	CASSPGTGGMTYEQYF
TRBD1	TRBV9	NA	TRBJ1-1	TGTGCCAGCAGCCCAGGGGGCCTTGAAGCTTTCTTT	CASSPGGLEAFF
TRBD2	TRBV12-5	NA	TRBJ2-1	TGTGCTAGTGGTTTGGTACTAGCGGGGGATTACAATGAGCAGTTCTTC	CASGLVLAGDYNEQFF
NA	TRBV29-1	NA	TRBJ1-3	TGCAGCGTTGAAGCGGGTTTAGAAAACACCATATATTTT	CSVEAGLENTIYF